The 15 T cell receptor beta chains in this list originate from one sample, sequenced in a study of T cells in narcolepsy. Clones were sequenced by immunoSEQ multiplex PCR, and TCRdb holds only the in-frame ones, with some missing. The table includes roughly 27,000 clones, roughly 77% detected once. Sequences were obtained from memory (CD45RA-) CD4+ T cells from blood. The receptors stem from a human donor in good health.

The V and J genes are TRBV7-2 and TRBJ2-1; TRBD2 matches at 14 bases. Germline V gene lookup returns CDR1 SGHTA and CDR2 FQGNSA. CDR3 size: 16 residues. V shed 4 bases and J 9 bases; nucleotides not matched to a gene: 8. DNA for the CDR3: TGTGCCAGCAGCTCCTCGGGACTAGCGGGAGTGATTGAGCAGTTCTTC. Amino acid sequence: CASSSSGLAGVIEQFF. The variable domain in full, with the rest retrieved from reference TRBV7-2 and TRBJ2-1, is GAGVSQSPSNKVTEKGKDVELRCDPISGHTALYWYRQSLGQGLEFLIYFQGNSAPDKSGLPSDRFSAERTGGSVSTLTIQRTQQEDSAVYLCASSSSGLAGVIEQFFGPGTRLTVL.

A single count supports this clone. The chain is built from TRBV11-2 and TRBJ2-3; 7 bases match TRBD2. In germline, CDR1 is SGHAT, CDR2 FQNNGV. The CDR3 length is 15 residues. V was pared by 5 bases and J by 0 bases, with 5 bases of the junction left unmatched. CDR3: CASSPGTISTDTQYF. CDR3 sequence (DNA): TGTGCCAGCAGCCCCGGGACTATCAGCACAGATACGCAGTATTTT.

This rearrangement joins TRBV18 to TRBJ2-7, with D unclear. The CDR3 spans 12 residues. V was clipped by 3 bases and J by 3 bases, with 6 bases between them. In germline, CDR1 is KGHSH, CDR2 LQKENI. The CDR3 protein is CASSPSYYEQYF. In nucleotides, the CDR3 is TGTGCCAGCTCACCGTCCTACTACGAGCAGTACTTC.

The chain links TRBV9 to TRBJ2-3, with a possible D match to TRBD2 (7 bases). Germline lookup yields CDR1 SGDLS and CDR2 YYNGEE. CDR3 length equals 16 residues. The ends were cut back, 0 bases at V and 4 bases at J, with 15 bases in the middle. CDR3 in amino acids: CASSVARGGLADTQYF. The CDR3 DNA reads TGTGCCAGCAGCGTAGCTCGCGGGGGCCTGGCAGATACGCAGTATTTT.

The chain links TRBV5-4 to TRBJ1-5; weak D call: TRBD1 (6 bases). Per germline, CDR1 SGHNT and CDR2 YYREEE (reference sequence). Trimming removed 2 bases at V and 4 bases at J, with 19 bases between. The CDR3 consists of 17 residues. The CDR3 DNA reads TGTGCCAGCAGCTTTGTCTGGCAGGGGCAGGGTAATCAGCCCCAGCATTTT. Protein sequence: CASSFVWQGQGNQPQHF.

This clone came up once. The V gene is TRBV6-5, the J gene TRBJ1-5; D remains unclear. Trimming shortened V by 0 bases and J by 2 bases, and 11 bases separated the two germline ends. CDR3 length: 16 amino acids. Germline CDR1 MNHEY, CDR2 SVGAGI. As DNA, the CDR3 is TGTGCCAGCAGTTACTCGTTCCGGAGCGGCAATCAGCCCCAGCATTTT. Its translation is CASSYSFRSGNQPQHF.

The rearrangement joins TRBV11-1 to TRBJ2-1; D not certain. The CDR3 is 11 amino acids. Germline V CDR1 and CDR2: SGHAT, FQDESV (reference sequence). Between the trimmed V and J ends, which lost 5 bases and 9 bases, there was a span of 8 bases. Written as DNA, the CDR3 is TGTGCCAGCAGCCAAGGGATTGAGCAGTTCTTC. Its protein product is CASSQGIEQFF. Together with reference TRBV11-1 and TRBJ2-1, the CDR3 gives the full variable domain: EAEVAQSPRYKITEKSQAVAFWCDPISGHATLYWYRQILGQGPELLVQFQDESVVDDSQLPKDRFSAERLKGVDSTLKIQPAELGDSAMYLCASSQGIEQFFGPGTRLTVL.

The rearrangement joins TRBV27 to TRBJ2-1; the match to TRBD2 covers 10 bases. Trimming at V came to 2 bases and at J to 4 bases, leaving 5 bases not matched to a gene. Germline CDR1 and CDR2: MNHEY and SMNVEV (reference sequence). The length of the CDR3 is 16 residues. CDR3 amino acids: CASSLLAGEGYNEQFF. CDR3 coding DNA: TGTGCCAGCAGTTTACTAGCGGGAGAAGGATACAATGAGCAGTTCTTC.

The chain carries TRBV7-9 and TRBJ2-3, with D unresolved. CDR1 is SEHNR and CDR2 is FQNEAQ in the germline V gene (reference sequence). This CDR3 spans 13 amino acids. Trimming took off 0 bases at V and 0 bases at J, with 1 base between the two ends. The CDR3 DNA is TGTGCCAGCAGCTTAGCTAGCACAGATACGCAGTATTTT. Amino acid sequence: CASSLASTDTQYF.

This clone was recorded only once. The J gene is TRBJ2-3, the V gene TRBV19, with TRBD2 matching over 10 bases. Per germline, CDR1 LNHDA and CDR2 SQIVND (reference sequence). This CDR3 comprises 14 residues. Losses at the gene ends were 7 bases for V and 5 bases for J; bases not matched to a gene: 6. For the CDR3, the DNA is TGTGCCAGTACCCCGGGACTAGCGCAAGATACGCAGTATTTT. It specifies CASTPGLAQDTQYF.

The table lists this clone with a few counts. This rearrangement joins TRBV6-5 to TRBJ2-7; D is possibly TRBD2 (7 bases). This CDR3 is built from 13 residues. V dropped 3 bases and J dropped 5 bases, with 11 bases sitting between them. Germline V gives CDR1 MNHEY, CDR2 SVGAGI. The CDR3 spells CASSYERDNEQYF. The CDR3 DNA reads TGTGCCAGCAGTTATGAGCGGGACAACGAGCAGTACTTC.

The chain carries TRBV5-1 and TRBJ2-1, with D perhaps TRBD2 (6 bases). The germline gives CDR1 SGHRS, CDR2 YFSETQ. The CDR3 spans 16 residues. Trimming pared 0 bases from V and 1 base from J, leaving 11 bases between. CDR3 in DNA: TGCGCCAGCAGCTTGGCCGTTAGCGGATCCTACAATGAGCAGTTCTTC. Translated: CASSLAVSGSYNEQFF.

The V and J genes are TRBV7-8 and TRBJ1-5, with D unclear. CDR3 size: 16 residues. CDR1 and CDR2 (germline): SGHVS, FQNEAQ. Between the trimmed V and J ends, which lost 1 base and 0 bases, there was a span of 10 bases. CDR3 residues: CASSLGTAYSNQPQHF. The CDR3 DNA reads TGTGCCAGCAGCTTAGGCACAGCGTATAGCAATCAGCCCCAGCATTTT.

V and J are TRBV7-8 and TRBJ1-1; D is perhaps TRBD1 (6 bases). V lost 6 bases and J lost 3, with 14 bases in between. The CDR3 totals 14 residues. The V gene's germline CDR1 is SGHVS and CDR2 FQNEAQ. The DNA for the CDR3 is TGTGCCAGCAGTCGCCGGACAGCAGACACTGAAGCTTTCTTT. As protein: CASSRRTADTEAFF.

The rearrangement joins TRBV5-1 to TRBJ2-3; 10 nucleotides line up with TRBD2. Germline lookup yields CDR1 SGHRS and CDR2 YFSETQ. The CDR3 runs 16 residues. With V trimmed by 6 bases and J by 2 bases, 9 bases remained unmatched. The CDR3: CASTFLAGGPTDTQYF. Here the CDR3 DNA reads TGCGCCAGCACCTTCTTAGCGGGAGGACCCACAGATACGCAGTATTTT.